A single T cell receptor beta chain is shown here with its context. V shed 6 bases and J 6 bases; nucleotides not matched to a gene: 16. Germline CDR1 MNHEY, CDR2 SMNVEV (reference sequence). CDR3 length: 18 amino acids. The data derive from a study of blood T cell repertoires in COVID-19. Whole-study context: T cells, B-cell-depleted T cells, or PBMCs supplied cDNA or gDNA.

Study processing details: Amplified reference gene primers provided the basis for estimating nucleated cell counts. This table comes from immunoSEQ multiplex PCR, and its TCRdb copy is limited to in-frame clones, with some not included. V and J calls and clone size are those listed in that table; D and trimming were worked out from the DNA. The table has around 40,000 clones, around nine tenths seen once. Material for sequencing was peripheral blood. The chain joins TRBV27 to TRBJ2-2; 10 nucleotides match TRBD1. The receptor comes from a human donor in a cohort sampled during active COVID-19. In nucleotides, the CDR3 is TGTGCCAGCAGCCCCTCTTTGGGACAGGGGATCGTCGCCGGGGAGCTGTTTTTT. It encodes CASSPSLGQGIVAGELFF.